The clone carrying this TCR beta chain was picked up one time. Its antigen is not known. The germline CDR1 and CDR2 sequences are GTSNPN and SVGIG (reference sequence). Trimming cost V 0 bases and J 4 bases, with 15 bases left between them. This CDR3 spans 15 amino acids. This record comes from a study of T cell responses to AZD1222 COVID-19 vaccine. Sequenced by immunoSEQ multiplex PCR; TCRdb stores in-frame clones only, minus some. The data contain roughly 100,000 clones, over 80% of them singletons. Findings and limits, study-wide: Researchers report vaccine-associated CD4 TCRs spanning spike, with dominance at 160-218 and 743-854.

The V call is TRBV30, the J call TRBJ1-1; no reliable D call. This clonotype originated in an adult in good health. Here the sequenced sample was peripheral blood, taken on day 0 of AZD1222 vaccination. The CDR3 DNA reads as TGTGCCTGGAGTGTGCCCCTTGCCGAAGGCACTGAAGCTTTCTTT. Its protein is CAWSVPLAEGTEAFF.